This T cell receptor beta chain was obtained from a study of blood T cell repertoires in COVID-19. On the study more broadly: The United States, Italy and Spain were the sources of the acute and convalescent COVID-19 samples. T cells, B-cell-depleted T cells, or PBMCs provided the cDNA or gDNA that served as material.

This CDR3 comprises 15 residues. J was trimmed by 5 bases and V by 3 bases; bases with no gene match: 4. CDR1 SGHNT and CDR2 YYREEE come from the germline V gene (reference sequence). Per the authors' pipeline: By means of reference gene primer amplification, nucleated cell counts were estimated. Generated by immunoSEQ multiplex PCR, the TCRdb table keeps only in-frame clones and is missing some. V and J calls and clone size are as listed in that table; D and trimming were resolved from the DNA. Of about 170,000 clones in the sample, approximately 86% were seen once. The clonotype originates from a woman older than 75 in a cohort sampled during active or convalescent COVID-19. The chain recombines TRBV5-4 with TRBJ2-3, with TRBD2 identical over 12 bases. The sample consisted of peripheral blood. CDR3 protein: CASSSRLAGEDTQYF. CDR3 sequence (DNA): TGTGCCAGCAGCTCCCGACTAGCGGGGGAAGATACGCAGTATTTT.